Each of the 17 T cell receptor beta chains below was sequenced from the same sample in a study of blood T cell repertoires in COVID-19. The table came from immunoSEQ multiplex PCR; TCRdb's copy has only in-frame clones and leaves some out. The sample lists approximately 79,000 clones, 65% to 85% occurring once. Sequenced sample: peripheral blood. Receptors originate from a man aged 50 to 59 with COVID-19, enrolled during active disease.

This sequence joins TRBV28 and TRBJ2-7; 7 nucleotides line up with TRBD1. Losses at the gene ends were 7 bases for V and 2 bases for J; bases not matched to a gene: 11. This CDR3 has 15 amino acids. Germline CDR1 MDHEN, CDR2 SYDVKM. CDR3 nucleotides: TGTGCCAGCACCCAATGGGGGACAGAGGCCTACGAGCAGTACTTC. Its protein product is CASTQWGTEAYEQYF.

This sequence joins TRBV29-1 and TRBJ2-3; no definite D call. Per the germline V gene, CDR1 is SQVTM and CDR2 is ANQGSEA. This CDR3 comprises 13 residues. Trimming cost V 6 bases and J 0 bases, with 10 bases left between them. The CDR3 loop reads CSVPSPSTDTQYF. CDR3 bases: TGCAGCGTCCCCTCCCCCAGCACAGATACGCAGTATTTT.

The chain combines TRBV5-1 with TRBJ2-7, with D possibly being TRBD2 (6 bases). Trimming took 3 bases from V and 3 from J, leaving 10 bases between them. The CDR3 consists of 13 residues. Looked up from germline, CDR1 is SGHRS and CDR2 is YFSETQ. The DNA for the CDR3 is TGCGCCAGCAGCTGGGGGGACCTCTACGAGCAGTACTTC. Its protein is CASSWGDLYEQYF.

The CDR3 spells CASSTTGNFDIQYF. CDR3 DNA sequence: TGTGCCAGCAGTACCACCGGGAACTTCGACATTCAGTACTTC. The rearrangement links TRBV28 to TRBJ2-4, with D perhaps TRBD2 (5 bases). The germline CDR1 and CDR2 sequences are MDHEN and SYDVKM. Trimming cost V 5 bases and J 8 bases, with 16 bases left between them. The CDR3 consists of 14 residues.

The chain is built from TRBV6-6 and TRBJ2-2; perhaps TRBD2 as D (5 bases). V was trimmed by 5 bases and J by 1 base, leaving 17 bases between them. The CDR3 runs 17 residues. The germline V gene encodes CDR1 MNHNY and CDR2 SVGAGI (reference sequence). DNA of the CDR3: TGTGCCAGCAGTCCCCTGGCGGGCTTGGGGAACACCGGGGAGCTGTTTTTT. This gives the protein CASSPLAGLGNTGELFF.

V is TRBV6-5 and J is TRBJ1-2; tentatively, D is TRBD1 (6 bases). CDR1 and CDR2 from the germline V gene are MNHEY and SVGAGI. V dropped 6 bases and J dropped 4 bases, with 18 bases sitting between them. The CDR3 consists of 15 residues. The CDR3 loop reads CASRPSGQTLYGYTF. The CDR3, as DNA: TGTGCCAGCAGACCAAGTGGACAGACCCTCTATGGCTACACCTTC.

This clone was detected once. V is TRBV29-1 and J is TRBJ2-5; 7 bases are shared with TRBD2. With V trimmed by 2 bases and J by 0 bases, 6 bases remained unmatched. The CDR3 is made up of 15 amino acids. The V gene's germline CDR1 is SQVTM and CDR2 ANQGSEA. Written as DNA, the CDR3 is TGCAGCGTTGAATTCGCGGGGGACCACCAAGAGACCCAGTACTTC. Residues: CSVEFAGDHQETQYF.

The chain joins TRBV19 to TRBJ2-6; possibly TRBD2 for D (5 bases). Germline CDR1 and CDR2: LNHDA and SQIVND (reference sequence). The length of the CDR3 is 15 residues. Trimming took off 6 bases at V and 0 bases at J, with 9 bases between the two ends. The CDR3 is CASSGLLSGANVLTF. CDR3 in DNA: TGTGCCAGTAGCGGACTCCTCTCTGGGGCCAACGTCCTGACTTTC. The whole variable domain, filled in from reference TRBV19 and TRBJ2-6, reads DGGITQSPKYLFRKEGQNVTLSCEQNLNHDAMYWYRQDPGQGLRLIYYSQIVNDFQKGDIAEGYSVSREKKESFPLTVTSAQKNPTAFYLCASSGLLSGANVLTFGAGSRLTVL.

The chain combines TRBV7-9 with TRBJ2-7; D gene uncertain. The CDR3 loop spans 12 amino acids. The ends were cut back, 5 bases at V and 4 bases at J, with 9 bases in the middle. Per germline, CDR1 SEHNR and CDR2 FQNEAQ (reference sequence). CDR3 sequence: CASSPVEYEQYF. The CDR3 bases are TGTGCCAGCAGCCCTGTGGAGTACGAGCAGTACTTC.

The chain is built from TRBV12-3 or TRBV12-4 and TRBJ2-7, with D perhaps TRBD2 (5 bases). This CDR3 is built from 11 residues. The V end was cut by 8 bases, the J end by 6 bases, with 11 bases between. The CDR3 DNA reads TGTGCCAGCGCCGGGGTAGGCGAGCAGTACTTC. Its translation: CASAGVGEQYF.

V and J are TRBV5-5 and TRBJ2-3; D not certain. This CDR3 contains 11 residues. CDR1 is SGHKS, CDR2 YYEKEE, per germline (reference sequence). V lost 4 bases and J 6 bases, leaving 6 bases between the germline ends. The CDR3 region is CASSVRDTQYF. In DNA, the CDR3 is TGTGCCAGCAGCGTGAGGGATACGCAGTATTTT.

This clone was counted once. V usage is TRBV10-3 and J usage is TRBJ2-2; 10 bases fit TRBD1. Trimming at V came to 3 bases and at J to 7 bases, leaving 5 bases not matched to a gene. Per the germline V gene, CDR1 is ENHRY and CDR2 is SYGVKD. CDR3 length: 15 residues. In DNA, the CDR3 is TGTGCCATCAGTGAAGACAGGGGGCGAGTCGGGGAGCTGTTTTTT. Translated, it gives CAISEDRGRVGELFF.

V gene TRBV3-1 (or the pseudogene TRBV3-2) combines with J gene TRBJ1-2; no reliable D call. This CDR3 is 14 amino acids long. The germline CDR1 and CDR2 sequences are LGHDT and YNNKEL (reference sequence). Trimming shortened V by 11 bases and J by 7 bases, and 23 bases separated the two germline ends. CDR3 DNA: TGTGCCCGAGCCTTTGACGGCATCCGGGGTGGCTACACCTTC. It specifies CARAFDGIRGGYTF.

V is TRBV30 and J is TRBJ2-1; D may be TRBD1 (6 bases). The germline CDR1 and CDR2 sequences are GTSNPN and SVGIG (reference sequence). Deletions cut 1 base from V and 9 bases from J, with 19 bases between. The CDR3 extends over 15 amino acids. The chain's CDR3 is CAWSEWGRMGTEQFF. CDR3 bases: TGTGCCTGGAGTGAGTGGGGGCGGATGGGGACTGAGCAGTTCTTC.

This sequence joins TRBV19 and TRBJ1-5; TRBD1 is a possible D gene (6 bases). The CDR3 covers 15 residues. Per germline, CDR1 LNHDA and CDR2 SQIVND (reference sequence). The V gene lost 6 bases and the J gene lost 4 bases, with 16 bases spanning the gap. DNA for the CDR3: TGTGCCAGTAGACCAACAGGGTTCGGGAATCAGCCCCAGCATTTT. As protein: CASRPTGFGNQPQHF.

This clone was counted only a few times. The V call is TRBV6-6, the J call TRBJ1-2; 10 bases map to TRBD1. With 7 bases clipped from V and 0 bases from J, the junction kept 11 bases outside the gene matches. Looked up from germline, CDR1 is MNHNY and CDR2 is SVGAGI (reference sequence). The CDR3 has 17 amino acids. This chain's CDR3 is CASNRRDRGPANYGYTF. The CDR3 region has the DNA TGTGCCAGCAATCGCCGGGACAGGGGACCCGCTAACTATGGCTACACCTTC.

The J gene is TRBJ2-2, the V gene TRBV5-4, with 8 bases identical to TRBD1. The CDR3 covers 16 residues. Germline V gene data show CDR1 as SGHNT and CDR2 as YYREEE (reference sequence). Trimming cost V 0 bases and J 5 bases; bases outside gene matches: 6. Here the CDR3 DNA reads TGTGCCAGCAGCTTGGCCTCCAGGGGGCGAACCGGGGAGCTGTTTTTT. It specifies CASSLASRGRTGELFF.